This T cell receptor (beta chain) stems from a study of Tregs in tolerant kidney transplant recipients (dated 2019 in TCRdb). Regarding the study in general: The study applied TCRbeta sequencing to find donor-specific regulatory T cells before combined kidney and bone marrow transplantation and then followed those same cells after transplant. Several methods of expanding Tregs specific for an allogeneic donor were compared by TCRbeta repertoire sequencing in 3 healthy controls.

Genomic DNA was extracted from sorted cells with the QIAGEN DNeasy Blood and Tissue Kit for TCRbeta CDR3 sequencing. High-throughput TCRbeta CDR3 sequencing, including PCR amplification with bias correction and internal controls, was performed commercially through immunoSEQ. As for the original processing: Unique productive TCRbeta sequences were defined by CDR3 nucleotide sequence where primers matched, otherwise by CDR3 amino acid sequence with Vbeta and Jbeta genes. To correct sorting error, sequences shared between sorted populations at a frequency ratio of 2:1 or less were removed; the rest were assigned to the higher population. A sequence counted as donor-reactive if, in CFSE-low cells, the sequence had a frequency of at least 0.01% and was expanded at least 5-fold compared with unstimulated cells. Repertoire divergence was quantified by Jensen-Shannon divergence calculated from the top 100 TCRbeta sequences ranked by frequency. For samples with multiple sequencing runs, sorting error was corrected in each run separately before the runs were combined. The table comes from immuneACCESS by way of TCRdb, which keeps in-frame sequences with V and J called. Part of the clones is missing from these tables; in studies checked, under half for an unresolved V gene and the rest for unknown reasons. The DNA gave D and trimming, while V, J and clone size come from that table. Present in this sample are about 240,000 clones, 65% to 85% of which were seen just once. The biggest ten clones account for less than 0.75% of the sample.

The full study reports these points: Although technical replication error seemed to be minimal, the question of biological reproducibility was not addressed directly. The study was limited by small patient numbers, and the findings need validation in larger populations and under other immunosuppression protocols. Expanding Tregs with activated donor B cells appeared to identify the most biologically relevant and donor-specific TCRbeta repertoire.

Comments on this clone: The target of this receptor is not known. Qualities for individual bases were not recorded, and no much larger clone is one base off.

From the germline V gene, CDR1 is MNHNS and CDR2 is SASEGT. The cysteine opens and the phenylalanine closes a CDR3 of 16 amino acids. Just the 48-base CDR3 DNA is kept, in frame starting at base 1. Germline trimming: 0 bases from V, 2 bases from J; junction bases outside gene matches: 4. Unstimulated Tregs (CD4+CD25+CD127-), CD4+ non-Tregs (CD4+CD25-), CD4 and CD8 cells were FACS-sorted from thawed PBMCs. Healthy control blood was obtained either as purchased buffy coats or from healthy volunteers. Healthy control blood was processed by Ficoll density gradient to PBMCs and cryopreserved; patient PBMCs were collected before and after transplant.

This sequence originates from a human donor in good health. Source material: CD4+ T cells from blood. The chain employs TRBV6-1 and TRBJ2-3, and 8 junctional nucleotides match TRBD2. The DNA sequence is given as TGTGCCAGCAGTGAAGCGCGGGGGGCCTACACAGATACGCAGTATTTT. This encodes CASSEARGAYTDTQYF.